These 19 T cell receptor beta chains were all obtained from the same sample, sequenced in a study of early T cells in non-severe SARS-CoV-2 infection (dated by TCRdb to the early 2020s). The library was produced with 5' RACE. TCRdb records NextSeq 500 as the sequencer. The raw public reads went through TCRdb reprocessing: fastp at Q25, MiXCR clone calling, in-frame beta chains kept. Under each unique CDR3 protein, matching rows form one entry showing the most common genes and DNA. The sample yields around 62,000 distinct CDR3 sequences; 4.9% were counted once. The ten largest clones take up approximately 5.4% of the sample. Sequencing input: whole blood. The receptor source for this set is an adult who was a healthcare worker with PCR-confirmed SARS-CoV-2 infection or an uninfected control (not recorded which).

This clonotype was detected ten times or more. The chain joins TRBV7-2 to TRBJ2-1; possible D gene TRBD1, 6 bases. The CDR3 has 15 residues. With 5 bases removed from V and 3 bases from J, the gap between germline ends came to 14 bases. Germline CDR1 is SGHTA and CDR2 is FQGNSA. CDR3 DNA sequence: TGTGCCAGCAGCCGTAGACAAGGGGGCTACAATGAGCAGTTCTTC. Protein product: CASSRRQGGYNEQFF.

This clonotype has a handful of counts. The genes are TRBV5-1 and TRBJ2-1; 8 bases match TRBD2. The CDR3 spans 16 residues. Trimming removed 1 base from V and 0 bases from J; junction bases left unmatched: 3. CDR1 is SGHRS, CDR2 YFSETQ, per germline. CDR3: CASSLLGTSSYNEQFF. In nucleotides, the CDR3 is TGCGCCAGCAGCTTGCTCGGGACTAGCTCCTACAATGAGCAGTTCTTC.

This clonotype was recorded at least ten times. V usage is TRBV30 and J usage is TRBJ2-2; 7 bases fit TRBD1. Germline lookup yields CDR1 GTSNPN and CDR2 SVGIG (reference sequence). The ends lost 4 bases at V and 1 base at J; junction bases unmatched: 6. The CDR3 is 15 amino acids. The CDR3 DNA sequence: TGTGCCTGGACAAGAGGGGACAGGAACACCGGGGAGCTGTTTTTT. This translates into CAWTRGDRNTGELFF.

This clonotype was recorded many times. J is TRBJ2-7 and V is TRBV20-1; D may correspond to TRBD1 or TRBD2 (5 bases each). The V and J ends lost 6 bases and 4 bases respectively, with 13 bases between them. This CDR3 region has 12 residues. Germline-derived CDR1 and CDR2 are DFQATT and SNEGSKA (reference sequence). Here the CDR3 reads CSAGDILYEQYF. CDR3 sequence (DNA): TGCAGTGCGGGGGATATTCTTTACGAGCAGTACTTC.

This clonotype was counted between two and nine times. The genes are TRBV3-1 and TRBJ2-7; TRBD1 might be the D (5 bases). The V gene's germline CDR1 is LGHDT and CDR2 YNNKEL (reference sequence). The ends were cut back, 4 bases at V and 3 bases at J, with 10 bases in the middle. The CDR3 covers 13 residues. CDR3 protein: CASSPGHFYEQYF. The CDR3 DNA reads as TGTGCCAGCAGCCCCGGACACTTCTACGAGCAGTACTTC.

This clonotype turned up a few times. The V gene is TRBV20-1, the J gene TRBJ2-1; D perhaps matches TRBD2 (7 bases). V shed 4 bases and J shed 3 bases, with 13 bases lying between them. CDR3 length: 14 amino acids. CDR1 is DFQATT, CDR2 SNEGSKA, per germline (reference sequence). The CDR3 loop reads CSAIGGTNYNEQFF. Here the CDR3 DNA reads TGCAGTGCTATCGGGGGGACAAACTACAATGAGCAGTTCTTC.

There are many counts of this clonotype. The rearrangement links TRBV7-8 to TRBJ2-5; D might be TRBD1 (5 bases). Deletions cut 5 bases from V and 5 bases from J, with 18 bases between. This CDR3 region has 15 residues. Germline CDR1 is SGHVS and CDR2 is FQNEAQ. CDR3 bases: TGTGCCAGCAGCACGGACACCTACTTAGGGGAGACCCAGTACTTC. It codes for CASSTDTYLGETQYF.

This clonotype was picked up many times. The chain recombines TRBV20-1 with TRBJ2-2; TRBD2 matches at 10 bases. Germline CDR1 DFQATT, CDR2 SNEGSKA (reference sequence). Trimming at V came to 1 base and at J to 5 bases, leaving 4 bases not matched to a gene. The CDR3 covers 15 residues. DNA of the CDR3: TGCAGTGCTAGAGGTGTAGCGGGGGGAACCGGGGAGCTGTTTTTT. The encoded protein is CSARGVAGGTGELFF.

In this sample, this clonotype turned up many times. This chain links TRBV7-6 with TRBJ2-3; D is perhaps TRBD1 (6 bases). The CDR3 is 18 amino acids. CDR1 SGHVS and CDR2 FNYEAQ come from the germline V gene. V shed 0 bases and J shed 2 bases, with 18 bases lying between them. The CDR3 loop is CASSLAQGNKLTTDTQYF. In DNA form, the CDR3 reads TGTGCCAGCAGCTTAGCACAGGGTAACAAGCTCACCACAGATACGCAGTATTTT.

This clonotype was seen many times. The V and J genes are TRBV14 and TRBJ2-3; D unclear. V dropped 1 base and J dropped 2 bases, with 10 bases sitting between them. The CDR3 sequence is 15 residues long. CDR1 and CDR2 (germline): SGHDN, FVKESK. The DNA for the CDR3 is TGTGCCAGCAGCCAAGCAGGAAGGGCCACAGATACGCAGTATTTT. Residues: CASSQAGRATDTQYF.

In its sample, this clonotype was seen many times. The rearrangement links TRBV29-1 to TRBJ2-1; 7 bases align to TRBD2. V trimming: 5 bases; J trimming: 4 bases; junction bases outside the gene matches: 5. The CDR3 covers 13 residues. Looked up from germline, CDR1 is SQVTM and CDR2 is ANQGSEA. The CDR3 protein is CSVTPSGYNEQFF. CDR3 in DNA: TGCAGCGTTACTCCTAGCGGATACAATGAGCAGTTCTTC.

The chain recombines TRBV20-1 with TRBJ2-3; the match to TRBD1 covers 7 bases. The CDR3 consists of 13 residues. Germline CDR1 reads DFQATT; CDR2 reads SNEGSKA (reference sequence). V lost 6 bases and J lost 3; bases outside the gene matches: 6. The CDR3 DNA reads TGCAGTGCCGAACAGGGGTTGACAGATACGCAGTATTTT. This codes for CSAEQGLTDTQYF.

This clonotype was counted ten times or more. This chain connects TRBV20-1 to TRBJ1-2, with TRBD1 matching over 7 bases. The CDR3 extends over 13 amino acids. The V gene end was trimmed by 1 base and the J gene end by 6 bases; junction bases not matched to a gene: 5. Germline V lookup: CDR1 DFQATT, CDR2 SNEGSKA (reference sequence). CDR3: CSARVEGANGYTF. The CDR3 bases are TGCAGTGCTAGAGTAGAGGGGGCGAATGGCTACACCTTC.

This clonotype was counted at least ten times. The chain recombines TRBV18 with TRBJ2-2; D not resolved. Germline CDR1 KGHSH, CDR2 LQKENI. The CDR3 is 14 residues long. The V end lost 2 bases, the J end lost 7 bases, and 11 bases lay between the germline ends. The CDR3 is CASSPDLNGGELFF. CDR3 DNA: TGTGCCAGCTCACCAGACCTTAACGGCGGGGAGCTGTTTTTT.

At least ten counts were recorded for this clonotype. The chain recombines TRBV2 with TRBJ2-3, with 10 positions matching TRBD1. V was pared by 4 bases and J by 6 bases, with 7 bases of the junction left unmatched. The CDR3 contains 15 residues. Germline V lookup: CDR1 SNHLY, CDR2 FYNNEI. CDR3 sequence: CASSGGTGDGDTQYF. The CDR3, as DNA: TGTGCCAGCAGTGGTGGGACAGGGGACGGCGATACGCAGTATTTT.

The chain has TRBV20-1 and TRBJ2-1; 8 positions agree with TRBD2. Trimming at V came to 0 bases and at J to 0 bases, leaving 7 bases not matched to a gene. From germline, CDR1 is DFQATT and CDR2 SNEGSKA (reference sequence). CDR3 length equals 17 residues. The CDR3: CSARDRVSGASYNEQFF. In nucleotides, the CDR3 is TGCAGTGCTAGAGATCGGGTTAGCGGGGCCTCCTACAATGAGCAGTTCTTC.

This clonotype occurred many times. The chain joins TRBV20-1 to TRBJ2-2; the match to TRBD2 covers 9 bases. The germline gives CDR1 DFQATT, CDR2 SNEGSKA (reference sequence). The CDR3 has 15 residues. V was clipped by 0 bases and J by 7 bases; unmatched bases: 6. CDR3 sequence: CSARDWREGVGELFF. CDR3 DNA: TGCAGTGCTAGAGACTGGCGGGAGGGCGTCGGGGAGCTGTTTTTT.

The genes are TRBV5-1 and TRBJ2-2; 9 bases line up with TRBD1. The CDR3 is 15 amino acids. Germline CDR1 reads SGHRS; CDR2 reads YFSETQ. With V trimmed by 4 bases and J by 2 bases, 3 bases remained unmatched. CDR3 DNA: TGCGCCAGCAGCCGGGGACAGGGAAACACCGGGGAGCTGTTTTTT. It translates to CASSRGQGNTGELFF.

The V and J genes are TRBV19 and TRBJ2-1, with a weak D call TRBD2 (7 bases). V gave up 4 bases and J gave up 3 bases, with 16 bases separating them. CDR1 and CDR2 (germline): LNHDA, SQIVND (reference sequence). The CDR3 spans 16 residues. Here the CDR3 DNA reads TGTGCCAGTAGTACCTCAGGGGACTACATCTACAATGAGCAGTTCTTC. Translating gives CASSTSGDYIYNEQFF.